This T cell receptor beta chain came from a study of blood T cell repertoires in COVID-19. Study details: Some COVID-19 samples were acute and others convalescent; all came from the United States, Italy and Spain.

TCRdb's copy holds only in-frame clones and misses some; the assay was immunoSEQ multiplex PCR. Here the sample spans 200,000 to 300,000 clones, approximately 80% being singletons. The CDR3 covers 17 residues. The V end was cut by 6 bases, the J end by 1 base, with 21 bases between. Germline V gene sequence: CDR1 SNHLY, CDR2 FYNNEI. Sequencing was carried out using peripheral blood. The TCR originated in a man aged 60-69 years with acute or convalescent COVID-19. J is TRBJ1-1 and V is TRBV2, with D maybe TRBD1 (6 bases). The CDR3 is CASSQWEQGHWNTEAFF. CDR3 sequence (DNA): TGTGCCAGCAGCCAATGGGAACAGGGCCATTGGAACACTGAAGCTTTCTTT.